The 6 T cell receptor beta chains presented below share a single source sample, sequenced in a study of neoadjuvant nivolumab and ipilimumab in lung cancer. Sequencing was performed with immunoSEQ multiplex PCR; in TCRdb, only in-frame clones are kept and a portion is missing. The sample yields over 8,500 clones, roughly three quarters seen once. This specimen consisted of tumor tissue, obtained after neoadjuvant nivolumab, alone or with ipilimumab, at or shortly before surgery. All receptors derive from an adult with non-small cell lung cancer. Some clones in this sample may be carry-over from other donors' samples.

J is TRBJ1-1 and V is TRBV19; 8 bases line up with TRBD1. Trimming cost V 5 bases and J 2 bases; bases outside gene matches: 4. CDR1 and CDR2 from the germline V gene are LNHDA and SQIVND (reference sequence). CDR3 length equals 14 residues. The CDR3 DNA is TGTGCCAGTAGTGTGGGACAGGTAAACACTGAAGCTTTCTTT. Translation: CASSVGQVNTEAFF.

The rearrangement joins TRBV5-1 to TRBJ2-1, with D tentatively TRBD2 (5 bases). The length of the CDR3 is 17 residues. V shed 5 bases and J shed 7 bases, with 25 bases lying between them. In germline, CDR1 is SGHRS, CDR2 YFSETQ. The CDR3 bases are TGCGCCAGCAGGGCGAGCGGCCCCCTGAGGGTTGCGAATGAGCAGTTCTTC. It yields the protein CASRASGPLRVANEQFF.

The V gene is TRBV7-9, the J gene TRBJ1-2; 7 bases match TRBD1. Germline CDR1 and CDR2: SEHNR and FQNEAQ (reference sequence). V dropped 5 bases and J dropped 5; count of bases not matched to a gene: 14. CDR3 length: 16 amino acids. In DNA, the CDR3 is TGTGCCAGCAGCCGCAGGGGGACCACGGAGGATTATGGCTACACCTTC. This sequence encodes CASSRRGTTEDYGYTF. Supplemented by reference TRBV7-9 and TRBJ1-2, the full variable domain reads DTGVSQNPRHKITKRGQNVTFRCDPISEHNRLYWYRQTLGQGPEFLTYFQNEAQLEKSRLLSDRFSAERPKGSFSTLEIQRTEQGDSAMYLCASSRRGTTEDYGYTFGSGTRLTVV.

The rearrangement links TRBV5-1 to TRBJ2-5; TRBD2 matches at 10 bases. The CDR3 extends over 16 amino acids. Germline CDR1 is SGHRS and CDR2 is YFSETQ. With 3 bases clipped from V and 2 bases from J, the junction kept 7 bases outside the gene matches. CDR3 sequence: CASSSTSGALQETQYF. The DNA for the CDR3 is TGCGCCAGCAGCTCCACTAGCGGGGCCCTGCAAGAGACCCAGTACTTC.

V is TRBV7-2 and J is TRBJ2-3; 7 nucleotides agree with TRBD2. The germline CDR1 and CDR2 sequences are SGHTA and FQGNSA. There are 14 residues in the CDR3. Losses at the gene ends were 6 bases for V and 4 bases for J; bases not matched to a gene: 7. The CDR3 loop reads CASRPGAGADTQYF. CDR3 sequence (DNA): TGTGCCAGCAGACCTGGGGCGGGAGCAGATACGCAGTATTTT.

This clone has a handful of counts. CDR3: CASSFTGDGYTF. CDR3 in DNA: TGCGCCAGCAGCTTCACAGGGGATGGCTACACCTTC. The chain links TRBV5-1 to TRBJ1-2, with 7 bases that match TRBD1. The CDR3 contains 12 residues. J gave up 6 bases and V 2 bases, and 1 base lay outside the gene matches. CDR1 SGHRS and CDR2 YFSETQ come from the germline V gene.